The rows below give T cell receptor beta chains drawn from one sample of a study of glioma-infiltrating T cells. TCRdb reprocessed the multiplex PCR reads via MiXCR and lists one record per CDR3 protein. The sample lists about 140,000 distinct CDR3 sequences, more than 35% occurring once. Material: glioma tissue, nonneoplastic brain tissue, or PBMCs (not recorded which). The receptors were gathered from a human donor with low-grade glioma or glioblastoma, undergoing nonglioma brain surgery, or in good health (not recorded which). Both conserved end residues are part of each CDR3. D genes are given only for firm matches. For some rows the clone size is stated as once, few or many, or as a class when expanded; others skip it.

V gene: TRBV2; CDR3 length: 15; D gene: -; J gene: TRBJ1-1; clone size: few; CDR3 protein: CASSWATLVSTEAFF; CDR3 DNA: TGTGCCAGCAGTTGGGCAACTTTGGTTTCGACTGAAGCTTTCTTT
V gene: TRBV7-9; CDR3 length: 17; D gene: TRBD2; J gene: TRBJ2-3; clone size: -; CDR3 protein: CASSFTLAGVGTDTQYF; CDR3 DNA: TGTGCCAGCAGTTTCACTCTAGCGGGAGTCGGCACAGATACGCAGTATTTT
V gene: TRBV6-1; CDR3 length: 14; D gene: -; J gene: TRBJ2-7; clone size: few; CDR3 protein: CASSPDRGSYEQYF; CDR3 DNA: TGTGCCAGCAGCCCGGACAGAGGATCCTACGAGCAGTACTTC
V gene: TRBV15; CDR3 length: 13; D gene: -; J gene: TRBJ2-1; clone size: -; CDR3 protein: CVTTIQLSNEQFF; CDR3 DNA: TGTGTCACTACAATCCAGTTGTCCAATGAGCAGTTCTTC
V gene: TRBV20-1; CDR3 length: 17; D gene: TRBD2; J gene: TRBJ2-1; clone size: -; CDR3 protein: CSARDAGLAGGYNEQFF; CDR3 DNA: TGCAGTGCTAGAGATGCGGGACTAGCGGGAGGTTATAATGAGCAGTTCTTC
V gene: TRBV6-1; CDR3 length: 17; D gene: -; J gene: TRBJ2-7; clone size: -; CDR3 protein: CASSPSLNGFSLYEQYF; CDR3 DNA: TGTGCCAGCTCACCTAGTCTTAACGGGTTCAGCCTCTACGAGCAGTACTTC
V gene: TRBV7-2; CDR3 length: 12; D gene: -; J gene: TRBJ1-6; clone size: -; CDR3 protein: CASSLESYDLHF; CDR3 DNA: TGTGCCAGCAGCTTAGAGAGTTATGACCTCCACTTT
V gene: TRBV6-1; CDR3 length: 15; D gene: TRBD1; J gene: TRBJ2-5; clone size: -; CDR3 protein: CASRPRTGGGETQYF; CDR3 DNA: TGTGCCAGCAGACCCCGGACAGGGGGTGGAGAGACCCAGTACTTC
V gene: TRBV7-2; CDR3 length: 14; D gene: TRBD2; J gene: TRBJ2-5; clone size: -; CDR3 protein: CVSSGSGRVETQYF; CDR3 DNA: TGTGTTAGCAGCGGTAGCGGGAGGGTGGAGACCCAGTACTTC
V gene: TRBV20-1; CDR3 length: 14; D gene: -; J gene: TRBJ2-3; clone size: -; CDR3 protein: CSARDIAGTDTQYF; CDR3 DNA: TGCAGTGCTAGAGATATAGCGGGCACAGATACGCAGTATTTT
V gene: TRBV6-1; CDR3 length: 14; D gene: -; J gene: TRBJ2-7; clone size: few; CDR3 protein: CASSPRAGAYEQYF; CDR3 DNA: TGTGCCAGCAGCCCCCGGGCAGGGGCCTACGAGCAGTACTTC
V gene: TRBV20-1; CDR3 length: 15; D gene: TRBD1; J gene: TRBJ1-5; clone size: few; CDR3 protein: CSAPQQGQLQGPQHF; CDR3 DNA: TGCAGTGCCCCCCAACAGGGACAGCTTCAAGGGCCCCAGCATTTT
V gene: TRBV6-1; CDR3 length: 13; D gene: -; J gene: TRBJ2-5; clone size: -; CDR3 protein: CASSPSIGETQYF; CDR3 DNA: TGTGCCAGCAGCCCCTCAATCGGAGAGACCCAGTACTTC
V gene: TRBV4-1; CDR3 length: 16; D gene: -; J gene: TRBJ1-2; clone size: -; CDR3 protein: CASSRNGLPANYGYTF; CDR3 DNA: TGCGCCAGCAGCCGAAACGGACTCCCAGCTAACTATGGCTACACCTTC
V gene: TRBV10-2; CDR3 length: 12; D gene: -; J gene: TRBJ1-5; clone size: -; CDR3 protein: CASSVSYQPQHF; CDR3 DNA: TGCGCCAGCAGTGTATCATATCAGCCCCAGCATTTT
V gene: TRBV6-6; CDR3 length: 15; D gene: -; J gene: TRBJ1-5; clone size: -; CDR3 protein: CASSYAVGSNQPQHF; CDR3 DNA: TGTGCCAGCAGTTACGCCGTGGGTAGCAATCAGCCCCAGCATTTT
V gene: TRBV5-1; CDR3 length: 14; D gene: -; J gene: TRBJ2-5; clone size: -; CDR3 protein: CASSLPGESETQYF; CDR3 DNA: TGCGCCAGCAGCTTGCCAGGGGAGTCGGAGACCCAGTACTTC
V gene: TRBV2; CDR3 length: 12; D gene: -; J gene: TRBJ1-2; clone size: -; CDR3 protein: CASSPPLYGYTF; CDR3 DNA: TGTGCCAGCAGCCCCCCCCTCTATGGCTACACCTTC
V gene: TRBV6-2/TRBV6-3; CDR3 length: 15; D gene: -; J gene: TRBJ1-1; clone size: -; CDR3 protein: CASSPWRAMNTEAFF; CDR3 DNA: TGTGCCAGCAGCCCGTGGAGGGCCATGAACACTGAAGCTTTCTTT
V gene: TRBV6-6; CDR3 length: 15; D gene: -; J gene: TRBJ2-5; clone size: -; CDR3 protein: CASSSLSQADETQYF; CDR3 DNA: TGTGCCAGCAGTTCTTTGAGTCAAGCTGATGAGACCCAGTACTTC
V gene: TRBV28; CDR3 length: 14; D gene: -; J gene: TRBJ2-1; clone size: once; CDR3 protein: CASSFSRGINEQFF; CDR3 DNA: TGTGCCAGCAGTTTTAGTCGAGGAATCAATGAGCAGTTCTTC
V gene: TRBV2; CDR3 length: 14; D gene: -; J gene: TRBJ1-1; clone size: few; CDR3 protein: CASSEGTLNPEAFF; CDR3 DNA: TGTGCCAGCAGTGAAGGGACACTGAACCCTGAAGCTTTCTTT